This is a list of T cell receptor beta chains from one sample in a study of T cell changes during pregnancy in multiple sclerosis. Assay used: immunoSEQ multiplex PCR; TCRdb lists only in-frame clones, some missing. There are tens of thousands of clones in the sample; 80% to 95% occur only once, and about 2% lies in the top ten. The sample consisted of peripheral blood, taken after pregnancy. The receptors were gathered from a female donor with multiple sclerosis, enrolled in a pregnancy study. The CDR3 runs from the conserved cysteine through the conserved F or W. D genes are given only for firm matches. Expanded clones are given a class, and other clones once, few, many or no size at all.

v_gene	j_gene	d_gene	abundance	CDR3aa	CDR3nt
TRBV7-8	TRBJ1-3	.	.	CASSSLPPSSGNTIYF	TGTGCCAGCAGCTCCTTACCGCCTAGCTCTGGAAACACCATATATTTT
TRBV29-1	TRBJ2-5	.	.	CSWGDGGTQYF	TGCAGCTGGGGGGACGGAGGGACCCAGTACTTC
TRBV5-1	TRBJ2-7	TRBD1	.	CASSSTGQGIYEQYF	TGCGCCAGCAGCTCGACGGGACAGGGGATCTACGAGCAGTACTTC
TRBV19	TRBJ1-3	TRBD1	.	CASSTDRAGNTIYF	TGTGCCAGTAGTACCGACAGGGCTGGAAACACCATATATTTT
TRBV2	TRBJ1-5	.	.	CASSERAGGNQPQHF	TGTGCCAGCAGTGAAAGGGCGGGGGGAAATCAGCCCCAGCATTTT
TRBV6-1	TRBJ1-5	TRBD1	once	CASIATGGLWQPQHF	TGTGCCAGCATCGCGACAGGGGGGCTGTGGCAGCCCCAGCATTTT
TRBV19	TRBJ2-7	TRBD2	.	CASSNGASGIYEQYF	TGTGCCAGTAGTAATGGGGCTAGCGGGATCTACGAGCAGTACTTC
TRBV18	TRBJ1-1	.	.	CASSQGGYTEAFF	TGTGCCAGCTCACAAGGGGGATACACTGAAGCTTTCTTT
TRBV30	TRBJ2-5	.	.	CAWSATAQETQYF	TGTGCCTGGAGTGCGACAGCCCAAGAGACCCAGTACTTC
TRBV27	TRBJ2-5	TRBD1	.	CATAAGTGKAQETQYF	TGTGCCACCGCGGCGGGGACAGGGAAAGCCCAAGAGACCCAGTACTTC
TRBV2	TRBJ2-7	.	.	CASLASPYYEQYF	TGTGCCAGCCTAGCGAGCCCCTACTACGAGCAGTACTTC
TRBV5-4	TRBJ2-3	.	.	CASSLQSTDTQYF	TGTGCCAGCAGCTTACAGAGCACAGATACGCAGTATTTT
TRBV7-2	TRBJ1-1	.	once	CASSLSGLRNTEAFF	TGTGCCAGCAGCTTGTCGGGGTTGAGGAACACTGAAGCTTTCTTT
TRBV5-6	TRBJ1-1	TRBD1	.	CASRWTGGRFEAFF	TGTGCCAGCAGATGGACAGGGGGCAGATTTGAAGCTTTCTTT
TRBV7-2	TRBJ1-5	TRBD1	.	CASSLVNWDRDNQPQHF	TGTGCCAGCAGCTTAGTAAATTGGGACAGGGACAATCAGCCCCAGCATTTT
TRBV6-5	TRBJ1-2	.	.	CASSYSPGGGYTF	TGTGCCAGCAGTTACTCGCCGGGGGGTGGCTACACCTTC
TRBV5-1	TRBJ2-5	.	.	CASSFDRSEETQYF	TGCGCCAGCAGCTTTGACCGGAGCGAAGAGACCCAGTACTTC
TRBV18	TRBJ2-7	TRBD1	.	CASSPGTGVEQYF	TGTGCCAGCTCACCCGGGACAGGGGTCGAGCAGTACTTC
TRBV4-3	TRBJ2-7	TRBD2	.	CASSQERRWRGGYEQYF	TGCGCCAGCAGCCAGGAAAGAAGGTGGCGGGGGGGCTACGAGCAGTACTTC
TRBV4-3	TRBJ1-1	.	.	CASSLLTGNTEAFF	TGCGCCAGCAGCCTTCTTACAGGGAACACTGAAGCTTTCTTT
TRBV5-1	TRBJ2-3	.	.	CASSLETGSDTQYF	TGCGCCAGCAGCTTGGAGACGGGATCAGATACGCAGTATTTT
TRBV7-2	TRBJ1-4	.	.	CASSFQTGVNEKLFF	TGTGCCAGCAGCTTCCAGACCGGAGTTAATGAAAAACTGTTTTTT
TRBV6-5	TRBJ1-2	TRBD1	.	CASNGQGYGYTF	TGTGCCAGCAATGGACAGGGCTATGGCTACACCTTC
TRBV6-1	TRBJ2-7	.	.	CASSDRGYEQYF	TGTGCCAGCAGTGACAGGGGATACGAGCAGTACTTC
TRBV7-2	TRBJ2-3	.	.	CASSFYTDTQYF	TGTGCCAGCAGCTTCTACACAGATACGCAGTATTTT
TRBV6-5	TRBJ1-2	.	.	CASSTGGYYGYTF	TGTGCCAGCAGTACCGGAGGGTACTATGGCTACACCTTC
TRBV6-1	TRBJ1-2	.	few	CASSVQPGGNYGYTF	TGTGCCAGCAGTGTACAGCCGGGAGGTAATTATGGCTACACCTTC
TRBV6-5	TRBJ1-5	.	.	CASSYSYSNQPQHF	TGTGCCAGCAGTTACTCGTATTCCAATCAGCCCCAGCATTTT